The rows below give T cell receptor beta chains drawn from one sample of a study of brain T cells in children with intractable seizures. Using immunoSEQ multiplex PCR, the repertoire was profiled, and TCRdb retains in-frame clones only, with some absent. The top ten clones hold about 6% of a sample with about 340,000 clones, 93% of them seen once. The specimen comprised peripheral blood, sampled 4 to 6 months after surgery. These receptors were collected from a boy under three years old with tuberous sclerosis and intractable seizures. CDR3s leave out the opening cysteine and the closing phenylalanine or tryptophan.

v_call: TRBV6-5
cdr3_aa: ASSLAGSTDTQY

v_call: TRBV2
cdr3_aa: ASRPSGGHEQF

v_call: TRBV6-5
cdr3_aa: ASSYSGPPGAF

v_call: TRBV9
cdr3_aa: ASSMGTVSYEQY

v_call: TRBV12-5
cdr3_aa: ASGLTGRFDGYT

v_call: TRBV4-1
cdr3_aa: ASSQVSGSDTQY

v_call: TRBV6-5
cdr3_aa: AGTGASGANVLT

v_call: TRBV5-4
cdr3_aa: ASSFGVDGNTIY

v_call: TRBV30
cdr3_aa: AWSVQTGLGYT

v_call: TRBV29-1
cdr3_aa: SCRESLSYNEQF

v_call: TRBV15
cdr3_aa: ATSRARSGIYNEQF

v_call: TRBV12-3/TRBV12-4
cdr3_aa: ASRTGIYGYT

v_call: TRBV9
cdr3_aa: ASSVDLGGGLNTEAF

v_call: TRBV19
cdr3_aa: ASSNRDRASGEQY

v_call: TRBV3-1/TRBV3-2
cdr3_aa: ASSQDFDGELF

v_call: TRBV10-3
cdr3_aa: AISGVPFTGARYEQY

v_call: TRBV13
cdr3_aa: ASSQLADHYEQY

v_call: TRBV19
cdr3_aa: ASKADTGELF

v_call: TRBV9
cdr3_aa: ASSVGFGTAWSEQF

v_call: TRBV24-1
cdr3_aa: ATRIPTGVNEQF

v_call: TRBV5-1
cdr3_aa: ASSTESGGGELF

v_call: TRBV3-1/TRBV3-2
cdr3_aa: ASRYGLAGETQY

v_call: TRBV30
cdr3_aa: AWSWGVNTEAF

v_call: TRBV28
cdr3_aa: ASSLLAVIAGELF

v_call: TRBV13
cdr3_aa: ASSLDRGTATDTQY

v_call: TRBV30
cdr3_aa: AWSGGRARKGEGETQY

v_call: TRBV6-6
cdr3_aa: ASNAGSGSTEAF

v_call: TRBV5-1
cdr3_aa: ASSLGSSLNYGYT

v_call: TRBV9
cdr3_aa: ASSEQGAKSTEAF

v_call: TRBV7-3
cdr3_aa: ASSLTLGSEQY

v_call: TRBV19
cdr3_aa: ASSRQRGQGHEQY

v_call: TRBV3-1/TRBV3-2
cdr3_aa: ASSLLGYGYT

v_call: TRBV5-5
cdr3_aa: ASSFRDMSSGNTIY

v_call: TRBV5-1
cdr3_aa: ASSPSGQSNTGELF

v_call: TRBV11-3
cdr3_aa: ASSTMGTANTYEQY

v_call: TRBV9
cdr3_aa: ASSSPARQVGDNEQF

v_call: TRBV6-5
cdr3_aa: ASSYPGRVGSGELF

v_call: TRBV9
cdr3_aa: ASSVGSRGDTQY

v_call: TRBV6-2/TRBV6-3
cdr3_aa: ASSYSAEQY

v_call: TRBV28
cdr3_aa: ASSLTGQADYEQY

v_call: TRBV29-1
cdr3_aa: SVEGGGRNEQF

v_call: TRBV28
cdr3_aa: ASSFWRTSSNEQF

v_call: TRBV10-3
cdr3_aa: AISGLAGGPRTDTQY

v_call: TRBV19
cdr3_aa: ASSRQYSQETQY